Listed here is a single T cell receptor beta chain. The data stem from a study of blood T cell repertoires in COVID-19. On the study more broadly: The study drew acute and convalescent COVID-19 samples from the United States, Italy and Spain.

Data came from immunoSEQ multiplex PCR; TCRdb stores just in-frame clones and leaves some out. Of 450,000 or so clones listed, roughly 87% are singletons. CDR3 length: 13 amino acids. The ends were cut back, 8 bases at V and 2 bases at J, with 11 bases in the middle. Germline V lookup: CDR1 MDHEN, CDR2 SYDVKM. In Seattle, patients joined the study during active infection and were tracked longitudinally. The chain links TRBV28 to TRBJ2-3; D call uncertain. The receptor was isolated from a man between 18 and 29 years old with COVID-19, enrolled during active disease. The sample taken for sequencing was peripheral blood. For the CDR3, the DNA is TGTGCCAGCCAAGACACAAACACAGATACGCAGTATTTT. Its translation: CASQDTNTDTQYF.